This T cell receptor beta chain stems from a study of metastatic and nonmetastatic thyroid tumors. General study points: Patients with malignant thyroid tumors reportedly had significantly higher TCR beta diversity than those with benign nodules, in blood and tumor.

This clone was found many times. The antigen is unknown. This CDR3 has 15 residues. V trimming: 2 bases; J trimming: 9 bases; junction bases outside the gene matches: 7. Germline V gene data show CDR1 as LGHDT and CDR2 as YNNKEL (reference sequence). Every patient underwent thyroid surgery untreated. Using MiXCR, TCRdb reanalyzed the PCR reads. Here the sample spans roughly 18,000 clones, 21% being singletons. The chain combines TRBV3-1 with TRBJ2-1; 10 nucleotides match TRBD2. This TCR came from a female donor with papillary thyroid cancer or a benign thyroid nodule (not recorded which). Some clones in this sample may be carry-over from other donors' samples. The sequenced sample was tumor tissue. The CDR3 sequence: CASSQKAGGDGEQFF. The CDR3 region has the DNA TGTGCCAGCAGCCAAAAAGCGGGAGGGGATGGTGAGCAGTTCTTC.